This T cell receptor beta chain was obtained from a study of Ad26.COV2.S vaccination and SARS-CoV-2 variants. Study-wide context: Donor was one of the participants in the Ad26.COV2.S arm of the COV1001 trial. Dosing was one shot or two shots 56 days apart.

As to treatment: 15 to 20 received Ad26.COV2.S at low or high dose, single or two shots; 5 received placebo; per-sample allocation not given. The study sampled participants on day 63 after the first vaccine or placebo injection. Method: immunoSEQ multiplex PCR; TCRdb's copy keeps in-frame clones and lacks some. The sample lists about 480,000 clones, roughly 89% seen once, with roughly 12% in the top ten. The CDR3 is 17 residues long. CDR1 LGHDT and CDR2 YNNKEL come from the germline V gene (reference sequence). V gave up 2 bases and J gave up 4 bases, with 18 bases separating them. As for this clone: Its antigen is currently unknown.

Regarding the study as a whole: Reported post-vaccination CD8+ and CD4+ T cell responses to spike showed substantial breadth.

The chain has TRBV3-1 (or the pseudogene TRBV3-2) and TRBJ1-3; D is unclear. Here the sequenced sample was peripheral blood, taken in a trial of Ad26.COV2.S vaccine versus placebo. The TCR comes from a person between 18 and 65 years old who received the Ad26.COV2.S COVID-19 vaccine or a placebo. CDR3 sequence (DNA): TGTGCCAGCAGCCAATTTCAATGGGAGGTTGACGGAAACACCATATATTTT. Translated: CASSQFQWEVDGNTIYF.